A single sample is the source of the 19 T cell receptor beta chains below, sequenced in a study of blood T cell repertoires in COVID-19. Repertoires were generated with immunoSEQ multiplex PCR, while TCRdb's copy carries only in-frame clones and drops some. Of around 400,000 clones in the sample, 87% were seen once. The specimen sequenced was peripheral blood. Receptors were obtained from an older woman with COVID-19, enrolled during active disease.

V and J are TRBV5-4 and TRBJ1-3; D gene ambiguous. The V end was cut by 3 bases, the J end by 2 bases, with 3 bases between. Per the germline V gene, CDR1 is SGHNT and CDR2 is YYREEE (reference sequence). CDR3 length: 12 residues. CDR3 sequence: CASSSAGNTIYF. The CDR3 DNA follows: TGTGCCAGCAGCTCTGCTGGAAACACCATATATTTT.

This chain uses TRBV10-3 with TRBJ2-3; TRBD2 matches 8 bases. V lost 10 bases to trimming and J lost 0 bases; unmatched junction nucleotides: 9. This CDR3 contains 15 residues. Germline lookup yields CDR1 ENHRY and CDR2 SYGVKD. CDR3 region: CATGDGTRSTDTQYF. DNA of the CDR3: TGTGCCACTGGGGACGGGACTAGGAGCACAGATACGCAGTATTTT.

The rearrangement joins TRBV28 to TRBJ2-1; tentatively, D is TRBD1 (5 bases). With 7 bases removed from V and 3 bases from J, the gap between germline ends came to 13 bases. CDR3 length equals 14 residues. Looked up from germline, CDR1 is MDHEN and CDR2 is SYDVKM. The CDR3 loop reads CASNWQGRYNEQFF. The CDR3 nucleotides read TGTGCCAGCAATTGGCAGGGCCGCTACAATGAGCAGTTCTTC.

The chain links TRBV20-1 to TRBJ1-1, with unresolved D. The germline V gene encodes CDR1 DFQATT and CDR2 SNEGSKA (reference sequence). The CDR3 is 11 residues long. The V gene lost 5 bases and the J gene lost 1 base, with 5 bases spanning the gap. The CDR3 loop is CSAPGNTEAFF. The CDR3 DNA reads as TGCAGTGCTCCGGGGAACACTGAAGCTTTCTTT.

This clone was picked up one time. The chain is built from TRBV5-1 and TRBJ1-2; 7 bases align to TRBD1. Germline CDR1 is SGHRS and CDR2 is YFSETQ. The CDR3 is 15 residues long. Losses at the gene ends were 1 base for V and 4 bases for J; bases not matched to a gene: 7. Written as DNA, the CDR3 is TGCGCCAGCAGCTTGAGGCAGGGGGTCGGCTATGGCTACACCTTC. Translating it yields CASSLRQGVGYGYTF.

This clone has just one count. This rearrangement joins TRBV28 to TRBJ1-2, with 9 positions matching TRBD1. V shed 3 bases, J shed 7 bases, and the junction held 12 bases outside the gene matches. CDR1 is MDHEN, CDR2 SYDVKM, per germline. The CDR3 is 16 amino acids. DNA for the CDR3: TGTGCCAGCAGTTTGCTGCTATCCCGGGACAGGGCTGGCTACACCTTC. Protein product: CASSLLLSRDRAGYTF.

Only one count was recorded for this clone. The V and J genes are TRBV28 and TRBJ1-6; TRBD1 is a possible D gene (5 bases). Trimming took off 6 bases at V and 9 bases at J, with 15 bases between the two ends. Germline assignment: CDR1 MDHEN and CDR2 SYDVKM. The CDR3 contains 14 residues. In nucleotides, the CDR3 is TGTGCCAGCAGAGCGGGACTGGGAGGTTCACCCCTCCACTTT. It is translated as CASRAGLGGSPLHF.

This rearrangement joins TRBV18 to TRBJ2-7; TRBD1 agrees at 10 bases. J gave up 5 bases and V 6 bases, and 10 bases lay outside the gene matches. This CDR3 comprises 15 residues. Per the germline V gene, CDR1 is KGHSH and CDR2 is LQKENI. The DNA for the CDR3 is TGTGCCAGCTCTCGTACCGGGACAGGGGAACACGAGCAGTACTTC. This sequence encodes CASSRTGTGEHEQYF.

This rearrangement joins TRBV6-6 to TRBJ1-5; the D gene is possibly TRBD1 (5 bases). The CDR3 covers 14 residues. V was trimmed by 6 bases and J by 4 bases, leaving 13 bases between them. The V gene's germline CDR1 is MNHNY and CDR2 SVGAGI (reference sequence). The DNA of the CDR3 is TGTGCCAGCAGCCTCGACAGAATTAATCAGCCCCAGCATTTT. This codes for CASSLDRINQPQHF.

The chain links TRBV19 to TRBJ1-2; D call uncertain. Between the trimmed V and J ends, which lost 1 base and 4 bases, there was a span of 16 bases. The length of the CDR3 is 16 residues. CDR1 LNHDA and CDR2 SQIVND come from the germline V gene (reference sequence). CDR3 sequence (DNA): TGTGCCAGTAGTATAGTCGGCCGGGGAAGTGGCTATGGCTACACCTTC. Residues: CASSIVGRGSGYGYTF.

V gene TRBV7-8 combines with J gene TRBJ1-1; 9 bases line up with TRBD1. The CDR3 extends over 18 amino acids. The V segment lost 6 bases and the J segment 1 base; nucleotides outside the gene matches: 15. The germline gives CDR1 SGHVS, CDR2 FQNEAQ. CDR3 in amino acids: CASSPRDRAGMANTEAFF. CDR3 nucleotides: TGTGCCAGCAGTCCCCGGGACAGGGCTGGAATGGCGAACACTGAAGCTTTCTTT.

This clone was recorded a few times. CDR3 amino acids: CASRVASSGGRETQYF. Here the CDR3 DNA reads TGTGCCAGCAGGGTAGCGTCTAGCGGGGGGCGAGAGACCCAGTACTTC. The chain carries TRBV11-2 and TRBJ2-5; TRBD2 agrees at 11 bases. With 6 bases clipped from V and 4 bases from J, the junction kept 10 bases outside the gene matches. Germline V gene data show CDR1 as SGHAT and CDR2 as FQNNGV. CDR3 length equals 16 residues.

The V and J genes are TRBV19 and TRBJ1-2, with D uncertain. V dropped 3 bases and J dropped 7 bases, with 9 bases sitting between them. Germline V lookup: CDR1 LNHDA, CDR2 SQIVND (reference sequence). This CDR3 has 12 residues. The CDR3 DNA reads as TGTGCCAGTAGTATGGGGAGCATTGGCTACACCTTC. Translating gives CASSMGSIGYTF.

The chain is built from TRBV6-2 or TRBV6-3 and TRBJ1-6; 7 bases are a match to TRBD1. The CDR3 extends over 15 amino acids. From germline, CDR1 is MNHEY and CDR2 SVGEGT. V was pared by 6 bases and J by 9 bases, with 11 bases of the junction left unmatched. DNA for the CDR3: TGTGCCAGCAGCCAATTAGGGGGCGACGGTTCACCCCTCCACTTT. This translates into CASSQLGGDGSPLHF.

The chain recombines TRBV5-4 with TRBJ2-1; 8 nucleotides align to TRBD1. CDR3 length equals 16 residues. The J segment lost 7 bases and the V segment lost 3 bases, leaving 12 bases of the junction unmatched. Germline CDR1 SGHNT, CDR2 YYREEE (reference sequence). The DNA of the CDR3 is TGTGCCAGCAGCTCTCCCAAGGACAGGGTAGTTAATGAGCAGTTCTTC. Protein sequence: CASSSPKDRVVNEQFF.

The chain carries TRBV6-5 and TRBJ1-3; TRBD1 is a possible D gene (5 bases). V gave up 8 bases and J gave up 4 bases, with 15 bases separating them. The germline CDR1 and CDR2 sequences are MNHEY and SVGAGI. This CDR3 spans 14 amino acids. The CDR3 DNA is TGTGCCAGCGTTGGGGGGGGAGCGGGAAACACCATATATTTT. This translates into CASVGGGAGNTIYF.

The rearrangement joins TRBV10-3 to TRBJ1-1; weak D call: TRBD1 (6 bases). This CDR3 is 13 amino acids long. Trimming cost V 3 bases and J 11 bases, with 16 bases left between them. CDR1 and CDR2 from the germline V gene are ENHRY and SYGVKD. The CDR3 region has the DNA TGTGCCATCAGTGATACGACAGGTCCCAGGGCTTTCTTT. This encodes CAISDTTGPRAFF.

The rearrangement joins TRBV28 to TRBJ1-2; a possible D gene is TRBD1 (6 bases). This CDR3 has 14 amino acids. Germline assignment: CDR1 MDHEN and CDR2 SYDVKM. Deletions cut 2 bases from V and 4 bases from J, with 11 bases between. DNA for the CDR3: TGTGCCAGCAGTTTAGGGACACCCATCTATGGCTACACCTTC. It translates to CASSLGTPIYGYTF.

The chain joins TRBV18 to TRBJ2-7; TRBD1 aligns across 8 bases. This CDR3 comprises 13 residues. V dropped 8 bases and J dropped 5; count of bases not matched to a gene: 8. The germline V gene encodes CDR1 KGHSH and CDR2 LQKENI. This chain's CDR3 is CASAQGASNEQYF. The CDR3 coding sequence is TGTGCCAGCGCCCAGGGGGCCTCAAACGAGCAGTACTTC.